The sequence of this T cell receptor beta chain was determined in a study of cytomegalovirus exposure and HLA in healthy donors. Study information: Inside one of the first data releases sat about 85 million unique TCRs taken from HLA-typed donors.

In germline, CDR1 is KGHSH, CDR2 LQKENI. V was clipped by 3 bases and J by 4 bases, with 10 bases between them. The length of the CDR3 is 13 residues. With regard to this clone: Its cognate antigen is unknown. Other DNA sequences in this sample translate to the same CDR3.

Study observations and caveats: Researchers reported in a later analysis that a missense DCLRE1C variant was tied to TCR beta V- and J-gene trimming. Looking again later, the authors saw that most CMV-associated TCR beta chains seemed HLA-restricted.

PCR employed 60 Vbeta and 13 Jbeta primers. Clones were sequenced by immunoSEQ multiplex PCR, and TCRdb holds only the in-frame ones, with some missing. The sample consists of 170,000 or so clones, less than 90% of them appearing once. Sequencing used PBMCs. V is TRBV18 and J is TRBJ2-7; tentative D call: TRBD2 (6 bases). This receptor was obtained from a man younger than 35 in good health and CMV-seronegative. The DNA for the CDR3 is TGTGCCAGCTCACCCGCGGGGACTTACGAGCAGTACTTC. Its protein is CASSPAGTYEQYF.